This T cell receptor beta chain was found in a study of technical replicates of blood from a few donors. Data came from immunoSEQ multiplex PCR; TCRdb stores just in-frame clones and leaves some out. The sample has under 85,000 clones, approximately 94% seen once. The CDR3 has 17 residues. V lost 7 bases to trimming and J lost 5 bases; unmatched junction nucleotides: 17. Germline assignment: CDR1 MDHEN and CDR2 SYDVKM. This chain links TRBV28 with TRBJ2-3; 8 positions agree with TRBD2. This sequence was found in a human donor in good health. Sequenced: T cells isolated from PBMCs. CDR3 residues: CASNRPLASGSKDTQYF. The CDR3 bases are TGTGCCAGCAATCGGCCCCTAGCAAGCGGGAGTAAAGATACGCAGTATTTT.